This T cell receptor (beta chain) was retrieved from a study of beta chain features in type 1 diabetes. Germline V gene data show CDR1 as SGHNT and CDR2 as YYREEE (reference sequence). The length of the CDR3 is 14 residues. V shed 4 bases and J shed 4 bases, with 11 bases lying between them. Regarding the study as a whole: TCRB CDR3s were moderately but significantly shorter in Type 1 diabetes patients in all four CD4+ subsets. PCR might favor shorter templates, equally in patients and controls.

In regard to this clone: As yet, its antigen is unknown.

As every portion of the isolated RNA was reverse transcribed, the sequencing read expressed TCRB transcripts. TCRdb's table, derived via immunoSEQ multiplex PCR, lists solely in-frame clones and lacks some. This sample carries around 280,000 clones, over 12% of them seen once, and the ten largest clones take roughly 0.015%. The chain couples TRBV5-4 to TRBJ2-2, with D perhaps TRBD2 (6 bases). The receptor was isolated from a man between 18 and 35 years old with type 1 diabetes. The sequencing input was naive CD4+ T cells from blood. In nucleotides, the CDR3 is TGTGCCAGCAGCCCGGGGGTAGCCACCGGGGAGCTGTTTTTT. Amino acids: CASSPGVATGELFF.